This T cell receptor beta chain stems from a study of cytomegalovirus exposure and HLA in healthy donors. Germline CDR1 and CDR2: SEHNR and FQNEAQ (reference sequence). V was shortened by 1 base and J by 4 bases, with 5 bases between the two germline ends. This CDR3 has 12 amino acids. The PCR had 60 Vbeta and 13 Jbeta primers. Method: immunoSEQ multiplex PCR; TCRdb's copy keeps in-frame clones and lacks some. The data show around 130,000 clones, around 70% seen once. Specimen: PBMCs. This chain links TRBV7-9 with TRBJ2-7; D not resolved. This clonotype originated in a middle-aged man in good health and CMV-seropositive. The CDR3 nucleotides read TGTGCCAGCAGCTTAGACTTTTACGAGCAGTACTTC. Translating gives CASSLDFYEQYF.